Following are 3 T cell receptor beta chains from one sample sequenced in a study of T cell responses to AZD1222 COVID-19 vaccine (dated by TCRdb to about 2021). The time point label corresponds to: baseline before first vaccination. Receptors were amplified or captured by the immunoSEQ multiplex PCR assay. TCRdb re-hosts the immuneACCESS table, in-frame sequences only. Its copies lack some clones; in the studies checked, an unresolved V gene accounts for under half of them, and the cause for the rest is not known. For this sample there are 120,000 or so clones; approximately 90% appear just once. More than 6.5% of the sample comes from the top ten. Sequencing used peripheral blood, obtained on day 0 of AZD1222 vaccination. Receptors were obtained from an adult in good health.

CDR3 in DNA: TGTGCCAGCAGCCGGGGACAGGCCTACGAGCAGTACTTC. It yields the protein CASSRGQAYEQYF. V is TRBV6-5 and J is TRBJ2-7, with 8 bases that match TRBD1. Per germline, CDR1 MNHEY and CDR2 SVGAGI. J was trimmed by 2 bases and V by 6 bases; bases with no gene match: 3. The CDR3 runs to 13 residues.

The chain combines TRBV9 with TRBJ2-3; no definite D call. V shed 1 base and J shed 1 base, with 7 bases lying between them. Germline V gene lookup returns CDR1 SGDLS and CDR2 YYNGEE. This CDR3 has 14 residues. CDR3: CASSVRSGTDTQYF. In DNA form, the CDR3 reads TGTGCCAGCAGCGTAAGGTCCGGCACAGATACGCAGTATTTT.

The chain couples TRBV28 to TRBJ2-7, with 15 bases identical to TRBD2. This CDR3 spans 17 amino acids. The J segment lost 5 bases and the V segment lost 2 bases, leaving 7 bases of the junction unmatched. Per germline, CDR1 MDHEN and CDR2 SYDVKM. The CDR3 is CASSLMGLAGGSDEQYF. CDR3 sequence (DNA): TGTGCCAGCAGTTTAATGGGACTAGCGGGAGGTTCGGACGAGCAGTACTTC.